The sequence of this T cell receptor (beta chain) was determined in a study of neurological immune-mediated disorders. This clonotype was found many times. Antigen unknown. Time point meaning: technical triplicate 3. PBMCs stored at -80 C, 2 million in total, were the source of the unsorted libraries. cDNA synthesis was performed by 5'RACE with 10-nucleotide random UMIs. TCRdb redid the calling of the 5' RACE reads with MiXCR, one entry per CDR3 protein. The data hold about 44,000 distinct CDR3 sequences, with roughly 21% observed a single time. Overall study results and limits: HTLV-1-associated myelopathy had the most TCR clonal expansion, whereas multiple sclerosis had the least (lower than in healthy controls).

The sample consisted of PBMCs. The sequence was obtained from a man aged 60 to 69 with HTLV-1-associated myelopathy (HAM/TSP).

As DNA, the CDR3 is TGTGCCAGCAGTTCACCGGGACTAGCCTCGTCGAACACCGGGGAGCTGTTTTTT. Its protein product is CASSSPGLASSNTGELFF. V usage is TRBV6-5 and J usage is TRBJ2-2, with 9 positions matching TRBD2. The CDR3 is 18 amino acids. Per the germline V gene, CDR1 is MNHEY and CDR2 is SVGAGI. The trim removed 4 bases at V and 0 bases at J, leaving 9 bases unmatched.